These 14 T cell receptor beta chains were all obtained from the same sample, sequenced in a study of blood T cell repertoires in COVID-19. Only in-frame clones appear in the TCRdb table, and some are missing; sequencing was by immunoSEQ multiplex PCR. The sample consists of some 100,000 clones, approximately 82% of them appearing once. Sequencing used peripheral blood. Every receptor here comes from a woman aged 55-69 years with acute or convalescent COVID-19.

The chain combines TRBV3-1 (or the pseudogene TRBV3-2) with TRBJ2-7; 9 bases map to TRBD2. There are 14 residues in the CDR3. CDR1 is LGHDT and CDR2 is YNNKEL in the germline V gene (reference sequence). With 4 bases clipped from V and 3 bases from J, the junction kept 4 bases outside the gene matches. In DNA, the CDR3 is TGTGCCAGCAGCCCCAGTAGCGGGAGCTACGAGCAGTACTTC. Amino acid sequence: CASSPSSGSYEQYF.

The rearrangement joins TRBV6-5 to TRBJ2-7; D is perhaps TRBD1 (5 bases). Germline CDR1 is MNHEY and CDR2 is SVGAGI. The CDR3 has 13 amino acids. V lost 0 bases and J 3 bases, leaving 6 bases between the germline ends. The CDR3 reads CASSYSTGYEQYF. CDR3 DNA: TGTGCCAGCAGTTACTCAACAGGCTACGAGCAGTACTTC.

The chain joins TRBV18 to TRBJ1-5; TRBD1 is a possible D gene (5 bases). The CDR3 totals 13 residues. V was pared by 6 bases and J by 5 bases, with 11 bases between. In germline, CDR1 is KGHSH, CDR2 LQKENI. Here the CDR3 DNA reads TGTGCCAGCTCCATTGCGGGGGATCAGCCCCAGCATTTT. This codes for CASSIAGDQPQHF.

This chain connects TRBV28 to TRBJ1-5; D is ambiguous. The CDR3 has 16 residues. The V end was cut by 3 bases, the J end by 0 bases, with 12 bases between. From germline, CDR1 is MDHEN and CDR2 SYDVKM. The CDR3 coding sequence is TGTGCCAGCAGTTTCTACCCGCAGGTTAGCAATCAGCCCCAGCATTTT. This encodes CASSFYPQVSNQPQHF.

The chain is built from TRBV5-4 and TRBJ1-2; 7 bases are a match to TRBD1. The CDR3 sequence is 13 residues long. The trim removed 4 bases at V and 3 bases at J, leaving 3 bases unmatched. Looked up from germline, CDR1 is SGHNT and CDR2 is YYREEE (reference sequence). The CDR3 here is CASSPDRDYGYTF. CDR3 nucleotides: TGTGCCAGCAGCCCAGACAGGGACTATGGCTACACCTTC.

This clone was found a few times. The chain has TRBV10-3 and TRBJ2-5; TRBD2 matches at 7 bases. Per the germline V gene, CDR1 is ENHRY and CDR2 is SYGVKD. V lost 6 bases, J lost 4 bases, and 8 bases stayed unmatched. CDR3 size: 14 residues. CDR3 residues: CAISPASGIETQYF. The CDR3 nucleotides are TGTGCCATCAGCCCAGCGAGCGGGATAGAGACCCAGTACTTC.

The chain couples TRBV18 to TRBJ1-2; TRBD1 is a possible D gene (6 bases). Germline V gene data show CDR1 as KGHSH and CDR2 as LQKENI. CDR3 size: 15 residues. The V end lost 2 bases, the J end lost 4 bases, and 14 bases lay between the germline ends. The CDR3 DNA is TGTGCCAGCTCACCAGGACAGAGATCCTTCTATGGCTACACCTTC. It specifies CASSPGQRSFYGYTF.

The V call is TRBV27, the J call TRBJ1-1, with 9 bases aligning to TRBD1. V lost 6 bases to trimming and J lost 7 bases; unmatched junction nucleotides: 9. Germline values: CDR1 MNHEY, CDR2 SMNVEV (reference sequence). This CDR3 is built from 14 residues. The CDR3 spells CASSRDRANVEAFF. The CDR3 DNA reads TGTGCCAGCAGCCGGGACAGGGCGAACGTTGAAGCTTTCTTT.

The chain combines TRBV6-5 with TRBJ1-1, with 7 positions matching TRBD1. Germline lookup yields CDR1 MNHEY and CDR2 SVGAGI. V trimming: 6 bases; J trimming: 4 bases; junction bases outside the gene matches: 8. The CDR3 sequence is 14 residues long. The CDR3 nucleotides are TGTGCCAGCAGGAACAGGGGCCGCACCACTGAAGCTTTCTTT. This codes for CASRNRGRTTEAFF.

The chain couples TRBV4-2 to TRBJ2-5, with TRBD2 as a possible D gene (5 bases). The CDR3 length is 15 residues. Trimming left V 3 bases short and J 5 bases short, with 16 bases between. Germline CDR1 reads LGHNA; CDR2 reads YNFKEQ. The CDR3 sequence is CASSQARLGVETQYF. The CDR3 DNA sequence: TGTGCCAGCAGCCAGGCACGACTGGGAGTGGAGACCCAGTACTTC.

CDR3 residues: CASSLLNSAYEQYF. The CDR3 DNA reads TGTGCCAGCAGCCTCCTGAACTCAGCGTACGAGCAGTACTTC. This chain connects TRBV6-2 or TRBV6-3 to TRBJ2-7; D remains unclear. The CDR3 spans 14 residues. The germline gives CDR1 MNHEY, CDR2 SVGEGT. V lost 6 bases and J lost 4, with 16 bases in between.

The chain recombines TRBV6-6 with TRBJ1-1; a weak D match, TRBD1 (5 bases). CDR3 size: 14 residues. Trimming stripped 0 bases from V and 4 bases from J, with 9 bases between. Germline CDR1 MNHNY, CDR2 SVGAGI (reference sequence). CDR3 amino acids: CASSYSLGGTEAFF. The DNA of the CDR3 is TGTGCCAGCAGTTACTCGCTGGGGGGCACTGAAGCTTTCTTT.

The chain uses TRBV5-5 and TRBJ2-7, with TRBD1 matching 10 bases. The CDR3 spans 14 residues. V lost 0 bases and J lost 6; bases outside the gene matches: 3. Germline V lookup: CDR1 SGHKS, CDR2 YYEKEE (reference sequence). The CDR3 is CASSLEGQGTEQYF. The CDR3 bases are TGTGCCAGCAGCTTGGAGGGACAGGGGACCGAGCAGTACTTC.

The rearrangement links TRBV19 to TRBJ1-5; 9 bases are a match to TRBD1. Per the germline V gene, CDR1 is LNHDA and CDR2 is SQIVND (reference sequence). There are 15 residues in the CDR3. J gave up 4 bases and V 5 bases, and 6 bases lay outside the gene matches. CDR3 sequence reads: CASSDTGTGNQPQHF. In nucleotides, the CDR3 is TGTGCCAGTAGTGACACCGGGACAGGGAATCAGCCCCAGCATTTT.